This TCR beta chain was sequenced in a study of OX40 agonist ivuxolimab in advanced cancers. General notes on the study: Ivuxolimab, which targeted the costimulatory receptor OX40 (CD134), was an agonistic, fully human IgG2 monoclonal antibody. Intravenous ivuxolimab was administered to patients every 2 weeks at six dose levels: 0.01, 0.1, 0.3, 1.5, 3 and 10 mg/kg. Of the approximately 50 patients in dose escalation, about 20 had hepatocellular carcinoma, some 15 had melanoma, 9 had renal cell carcinoma and 9 had head and neck cancer. A male proportion of under 85% and a mean age of about 60 years, ranging from 23 to 79, were recorded for the dose-escalation cohort. Patients were allowed to have had prior anti-PD-1, anti-PD-L1 or anti-CTLA-4 therapy, and roughly 40% of the dose-escalation patients had been treated with checkpoint inhibitors. Partial responses occurred in three dose-escalation patients: two with cutaneous melanoma and one with hepatocellular carcinoma. Peripheral TCRbeta sequencing aimed to test whether ivuxolimab altered TCR sequence diversity and caused clonal T-cell expansion. The paper covers the monotherapy dose-escalation part of the phase I ivuxolimab trial, which included N ≈ 50 patients.

The trial excluded patients who had a history of autoimmune disease or were on systemic immunosuppression. Peripheral blood for TCR sequencing was drawn from every dose cohort at baseline, at cycle 4 day 1 and at cycle 7 day 1. Samples were obtained from an open-label, multicenter, first-in-human phase I dose-escalation trial of ivuxolimab. Adults with locally advanced or metastatic melanoma, renal cell carcinoma, hepatocellular carcinoma or head and neck squamous cell carcinoma were enrolled in the trial. Before TCR sequencing, CD4+ and CD8+ T cells were separately sorted from peripheral blood. Genomic DNA was isolated from the sorted cells so that the TCRbeta CDR3 region could be sequenced. The immunoSEQ Assay was used for sequencing of TCRbeta CDR3 regions. As stored in TCRdb, this immuneACCESS dataset retains in-frame rearrangements with V and J assigned. A fraction of the clones does not appear; measured against another copy, unresolved V genes explain less than half of the discrepancy, and the remainder lacks a known reason. The sample data list tens of thousands of clones, and approximately 90% of these were observed just once. About 0.66% of the sample rests with the top ten.

Findings and caveats that apply to the study as a whole: In the 0.1-3.0 mg/kg groups, partial responders had among the lowest normalized peripheral clonal expansion, particularly in CD8+ T cells. Clonal expansion of both CD4+ and CD8+ blood T cells was observed from baseline to week 6 at doses 0.1 to 3.0 mg/kg. After ivuxolimab, more expanded clones were found on average in CD8+ T cells than in CD4+ T cells. Low levels of normalized T-cell clonal expansion were also seen in some patients who did not respond. Which antigens the clonally expanded peripheral T cells were specific for was not determined.

About this clone: The antigen this receptor binds is unknown. Base-call qualities are not available, and no considerably larger clone is one nucleotide away.

Trimmed from V: 3 bases; trimmed from J: 2 bases; junction bases lacking a gene match: 6. Its CDR3 holds 15 amino acids, cysteine through phenylalanine. The retained sequence is limited to the CDR3, 45 bases, with the frame set at the first base. Per the germline V gene, SGHAT is the CDR1 and FQNNGV is the CDR2. The sequenced sample was CD4+ or CD8+ T cells sorted from blood, obtained in a trial of the OX40 agonist ivuxolimab. Recombination joined TRBV11-2 with TRBJ2-7, with 8 middle bases fitting TRBD2. The sequence was collected from an adult with an advanced solid tumor such as melanoma, head and neck, liver or kidney cancer. At the DNA level, the sequence is TGTGCCAGCAGCTTTTCACTAGCGGCAACCTACGAGCAGTACTTC. Translated, it reads CASSFSLAATYEQYF.